The T cell receptor beta chain under discussion was sequenced for a study of beta chain features in type 1 diabetes. The study, taken as a whole, reports: In every one of the four CD4+ subsets, TCRB CDR3s were moderately but significantly shorter in Type 1 diabetes patients.

V gave up 8 bases and J gave up 2 bases; unmatched junction bases: 11. Germline-derived CDR1 and CDR2 are ENHRY and SYGVKD. The CDR3 is 18 residues long. Sequencing targeted expressed TCRB transcripts, as all isolated RNA had been reverse transcribed. Reads from naive, central memory and regulatory T cell samples averaged about 3.9 million. Sequenced by immunoSEQ multiplex PCR; TCRdb stores in-frame clones only, minus some. The sample includes about 700,000 clones, around an eighth of them seen just once. This clone was seen a few times. Its antigen is undetermined. Source material: naive CD4+ T cells from blood. The rearrangement links TRBV10-3 to TRBJ2-3, with TRBD2 matching 15 bases. The receptor was isolated from a man between 18 and 29 years old with type 1 diabetes. The CDR3 DNA follows: TGTGCCATCTCCTCCGGGACTAGCGGGGGGCTCCACACAGATACGCAGTATTTT. This translates into CAISSGTSGGLHTDTQYF.